The sequence of this T cell receptor (beta chain) was determined in a study of somatic mutations in cytotoxic T cells in rheumatoid arthritis. V was pared by 3 bases and J by 10 bases, with 11 bases of the junction left unmatched. This CDR3 region has 15 residues. The germline V gene has CDR1 SEHNR and CDR2 FQNEAQ (reference sequence). Data came from immunoSEQ multiplex PCR; TCRdb stores just in-frame clones and leaves some out. The sample carries about 19,000 clones, over 75% recorded once. The receptor's source is an adult with rheumatoid arthritis. Sequenced material: CD8+ T cells sorted from blood. The genes are TRBV7-9 and TRBJ2-1; 8 bases align to TRBD2. The DNA of the CDR3 is TGTGCCAGCAGCTTTGTCGGGGGGGGCTCTGGGGAGCAGTTCTTC. Its protein is CASSFVGGGSGEQFF.